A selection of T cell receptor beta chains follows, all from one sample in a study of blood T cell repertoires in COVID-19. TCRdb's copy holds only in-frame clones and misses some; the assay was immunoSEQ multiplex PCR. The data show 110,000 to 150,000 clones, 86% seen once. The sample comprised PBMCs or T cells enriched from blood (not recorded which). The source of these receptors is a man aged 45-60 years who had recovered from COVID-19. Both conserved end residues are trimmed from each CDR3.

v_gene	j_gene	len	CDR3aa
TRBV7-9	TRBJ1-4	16	ASSLVIVTGTTNEKLF
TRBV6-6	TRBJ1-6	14	ASSYLESSYNSPLH
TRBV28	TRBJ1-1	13	ASSYYGHLYTEAF
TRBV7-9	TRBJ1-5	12	ASSFWDTNQPQH
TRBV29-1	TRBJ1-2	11	SVDTGTGVGYT
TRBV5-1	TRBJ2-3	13	ASGDVIGVTDTQY
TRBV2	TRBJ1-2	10	ATSDKIYGYT
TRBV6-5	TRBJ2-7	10	ASSYSTSEQY
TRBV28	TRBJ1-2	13	ASSLWGRSNYGYT
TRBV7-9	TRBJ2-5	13	ASKLVGLDEETQY
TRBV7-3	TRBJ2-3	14	ASSLNPLSSADTQY
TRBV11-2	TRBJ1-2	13	ASSPNRGTNYGYT
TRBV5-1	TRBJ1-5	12	ASSLDSRDQPQH
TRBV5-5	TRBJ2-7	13	ASSIIAGGSYEQY
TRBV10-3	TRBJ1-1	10	AIRDRDTEAF
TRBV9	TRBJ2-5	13	ASSVAGGRQETQY
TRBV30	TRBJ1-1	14	ALDQIPGQAGLRAF
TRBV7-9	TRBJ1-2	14	ASSPRGTATNYGYT
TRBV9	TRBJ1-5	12	ASSRGGEGQPQH
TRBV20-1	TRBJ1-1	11	SASTGYATEAF
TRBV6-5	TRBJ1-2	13	ASSSPSRDSYGYT
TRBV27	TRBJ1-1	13	ASQGQRLGDTEAF
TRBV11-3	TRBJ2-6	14	ASSPRGGSGANVLT
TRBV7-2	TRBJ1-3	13	ASSIHQGSGNTIY